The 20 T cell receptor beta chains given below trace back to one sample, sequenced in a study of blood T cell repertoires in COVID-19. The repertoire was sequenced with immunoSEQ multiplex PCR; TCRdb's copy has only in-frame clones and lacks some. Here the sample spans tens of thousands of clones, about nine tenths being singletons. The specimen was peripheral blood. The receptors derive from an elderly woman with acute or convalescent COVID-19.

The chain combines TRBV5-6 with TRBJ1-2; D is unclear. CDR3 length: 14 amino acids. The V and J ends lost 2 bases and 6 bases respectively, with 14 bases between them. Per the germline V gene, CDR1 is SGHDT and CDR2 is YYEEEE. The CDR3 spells CASSLPGSNDGYTF. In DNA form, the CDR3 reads TGTGCCAGCAGCTTACCCGGGTCGAACGATGGCTACACCTTC.

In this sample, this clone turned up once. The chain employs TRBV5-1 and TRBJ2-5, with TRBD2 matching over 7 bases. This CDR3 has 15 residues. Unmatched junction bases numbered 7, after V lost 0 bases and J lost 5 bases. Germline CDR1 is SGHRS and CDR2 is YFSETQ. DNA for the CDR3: TGCGCCAGCAGCTTGGTACTAAGGGGAGGGGAGACCCAGTACTTC. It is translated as CASSLVLRGGETQYF.

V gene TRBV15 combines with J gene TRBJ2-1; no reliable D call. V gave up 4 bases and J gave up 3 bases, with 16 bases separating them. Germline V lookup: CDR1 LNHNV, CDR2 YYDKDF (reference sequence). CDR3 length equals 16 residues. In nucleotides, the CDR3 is TGTGCCACCAGCACTTGGTCTGACACAAACTACAATGAGCAGTTCTTC. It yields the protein CATSTWSDTNYNEQFF.

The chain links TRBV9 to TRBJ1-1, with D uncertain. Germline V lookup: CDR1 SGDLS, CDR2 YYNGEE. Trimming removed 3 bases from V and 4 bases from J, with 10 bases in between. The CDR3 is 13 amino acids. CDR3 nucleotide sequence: TGTGCCAGCAGCGGCGATGTTTTCACTGAAGCTTTCTTT. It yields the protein CASSGDVFTEAFF. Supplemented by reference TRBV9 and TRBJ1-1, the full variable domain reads DSGVTQTPKHLITATGQRVTLRCSPRSGDLSVYWYQQSLDQGLQFLIQYYNGEERAKGNILERFSAQQFPDLHSELNLSSLELGDSALYFCASSGDVFTEAFFGQGTRLTVV.

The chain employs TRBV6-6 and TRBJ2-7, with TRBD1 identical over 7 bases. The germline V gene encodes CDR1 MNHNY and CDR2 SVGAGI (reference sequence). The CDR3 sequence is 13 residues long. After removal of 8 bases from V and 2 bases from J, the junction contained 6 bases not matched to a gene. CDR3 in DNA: TGTGCCAGCCGACAGGGAACAGCCTACGAGCAGTACTTC. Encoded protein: CASRQGTAYEQYF.

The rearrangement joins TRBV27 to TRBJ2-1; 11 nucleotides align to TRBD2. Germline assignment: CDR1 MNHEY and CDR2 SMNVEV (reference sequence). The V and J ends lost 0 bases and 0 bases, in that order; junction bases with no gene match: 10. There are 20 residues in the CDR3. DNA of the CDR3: TGTGCCAGCAGTTTATCGGGCTTAGCGGGAGGGCCTCGCTCCTACAATGAGCAGTTCTTC. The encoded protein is CASSLSGLAGGPRSYNEQFF.

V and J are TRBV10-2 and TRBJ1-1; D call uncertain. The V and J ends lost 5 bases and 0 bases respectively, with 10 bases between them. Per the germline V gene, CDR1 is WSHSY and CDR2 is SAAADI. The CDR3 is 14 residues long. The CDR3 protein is CASSSLLLNTEAFF. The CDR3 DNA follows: TGCGCCAGCAGTTCACTGCTTCTGAACACTGAAGCTTTCTTT.

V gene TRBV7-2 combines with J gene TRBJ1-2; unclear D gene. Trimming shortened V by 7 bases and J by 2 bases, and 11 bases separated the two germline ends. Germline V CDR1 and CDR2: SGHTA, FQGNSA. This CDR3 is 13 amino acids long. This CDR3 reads CASTLLGNYGYTF. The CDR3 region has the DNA TGTGCCAGCACCCTGTTGGGCAACTATGGCTACACCTTC.

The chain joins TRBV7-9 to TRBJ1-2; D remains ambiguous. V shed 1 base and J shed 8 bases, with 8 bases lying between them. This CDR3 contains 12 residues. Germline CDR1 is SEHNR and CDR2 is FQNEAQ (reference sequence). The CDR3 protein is CASSLDERGYTF. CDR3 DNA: TGTGCCAGCAGCTTAGATGAGAGAGGCTACACCTTC.

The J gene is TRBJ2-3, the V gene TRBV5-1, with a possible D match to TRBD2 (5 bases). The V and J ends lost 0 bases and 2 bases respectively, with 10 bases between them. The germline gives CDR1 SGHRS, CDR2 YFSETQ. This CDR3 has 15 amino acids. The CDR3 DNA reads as TGCGCCAGCAGCTTGGTCCGACTAAACACAGATACGCAGTATTTT. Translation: CASSLVRLNTDTQYF.

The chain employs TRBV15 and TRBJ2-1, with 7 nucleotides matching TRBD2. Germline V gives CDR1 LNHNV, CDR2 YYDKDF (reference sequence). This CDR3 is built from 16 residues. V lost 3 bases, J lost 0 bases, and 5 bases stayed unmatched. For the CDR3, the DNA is TGTGCCACCAGCAGGGAAGCGGGGAGCTCCTACAATGAGCAGTTCTTC. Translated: CATSREAGSSYNEQFF.

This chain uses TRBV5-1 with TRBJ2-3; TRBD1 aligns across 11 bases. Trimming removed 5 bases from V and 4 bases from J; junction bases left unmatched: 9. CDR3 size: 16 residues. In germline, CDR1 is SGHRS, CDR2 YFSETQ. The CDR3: CASSPGTGGLADTQYF. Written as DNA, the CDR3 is TGCGCCAGCAGTCCCGGGACAGGGGGTTTGGCAGATACGCAGTATTTT.

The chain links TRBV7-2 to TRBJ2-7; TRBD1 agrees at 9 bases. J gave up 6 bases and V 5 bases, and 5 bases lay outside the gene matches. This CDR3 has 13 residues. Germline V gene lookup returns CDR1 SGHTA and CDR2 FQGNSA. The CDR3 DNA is TGTGCCAGCAGCCCCGGGACAGGGCTCGAGCAGTACTTC. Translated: CASSPGTGLEQYF.

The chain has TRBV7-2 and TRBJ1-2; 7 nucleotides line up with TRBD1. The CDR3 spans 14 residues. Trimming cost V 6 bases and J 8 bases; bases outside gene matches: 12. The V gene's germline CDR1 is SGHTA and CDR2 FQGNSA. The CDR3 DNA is TGTGCCAGCAGTACTACAGGGGCCCACGGGGGCTACACCTTC. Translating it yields CASSTTGAHGGYTF.

In DNA, the CDR3 is TGCAGCGTGGCTACCGACAGACGTTTGCCCCAGCATTTT. This gives the protein CSVATDRRLPQHF. V usage is TRBV29-1 and J usage is TRBJ1-5, with D possibly TRBD1 on 5 matching bases. The germline gives CDR1 SQVTM, CDR2 ANQGSEA. The V gene lost 6 bases and the J gene lost 9 bases, with 18 bases spanning the gap. The CDR3 consists of 13 residues.

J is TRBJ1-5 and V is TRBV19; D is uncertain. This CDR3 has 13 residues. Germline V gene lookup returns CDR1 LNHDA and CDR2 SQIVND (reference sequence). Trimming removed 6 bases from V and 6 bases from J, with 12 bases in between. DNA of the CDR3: TGTGCCAGTAGCCTACCGGGAGGTCAGCCCCAGCATTTT. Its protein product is CASSLPGGQPQHF.

Here the CDR3 DNA reads TGTGCCACCAGCCCTACCGACAGGGCCCCCTACGAGCAGTACTTC. This translates into CATSPTDRAPYEQYF. This rearrangement joins TRBV15 to TRBJ2-7, with 7 bases aligning to TRBD1. After removal of 5 bases from V and 2 bases from J, the junction contained 9 bases not matched to a gene. CDR1 and CDR2 from the germline V gene are LNHNV and YYDKDF (reference sequence). CDR3 length equals 15 residues.

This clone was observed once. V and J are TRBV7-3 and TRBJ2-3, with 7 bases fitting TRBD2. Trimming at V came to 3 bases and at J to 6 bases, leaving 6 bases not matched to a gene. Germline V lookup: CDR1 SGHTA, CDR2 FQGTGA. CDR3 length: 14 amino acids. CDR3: CASSLGLGGDTQYF. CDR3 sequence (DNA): TGTGCCAGCAGCTTGGGACTGGGAGGGGATACGCAGTATTTT.

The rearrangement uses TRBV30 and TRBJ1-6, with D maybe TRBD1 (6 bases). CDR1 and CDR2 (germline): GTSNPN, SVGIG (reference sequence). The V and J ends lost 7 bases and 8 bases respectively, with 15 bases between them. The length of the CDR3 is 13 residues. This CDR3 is CAFRGRRDSPLHF. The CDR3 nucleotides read TGTGCCTTCAGGGGCCGCCGGGATTCACCCCTCCACTTT. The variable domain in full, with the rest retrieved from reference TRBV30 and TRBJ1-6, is SQTIHQWPATLVQPVGSPLSLECTVEGTSNPNLYWYRQAAGRGLQLLFYSVGIGQISSEVPQNLSASRPQDRQFILSSKKLLLSDSGFYLCAFRGRRDSPLHFGNGTRLTVT.

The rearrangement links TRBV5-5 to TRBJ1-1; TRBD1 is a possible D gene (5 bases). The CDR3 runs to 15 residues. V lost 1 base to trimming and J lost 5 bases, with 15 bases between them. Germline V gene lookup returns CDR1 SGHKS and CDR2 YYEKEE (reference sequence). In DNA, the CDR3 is TGTGCCAGCAGCTTGCGCCACGTGGGGGGTACTGAAGCTTTCTTT. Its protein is CASSLRHVGGTEAFF.